These 28 T cell receptor beta chains were all obtained from the same sample, sequenced in a study of cytomegalovirus exposure and HLA in healthy donors. The primer mix had 60 Vbeta and 13 Jbeta primers. Sequenced by immunoSEQ multiplex PCR; TCRdb stores in-frame clones only, minus some. The sample has approximately 190,000 clones; approximately 79% are singletons. The sample comprised PBMCs. These receptor sequences come from a middle-aged man in good health and CMV-seropositive.

This clone was observed a few times. The chain employs TRBV7-9 and TRBJ1-1; D perhaps matches TRBD1 (6 bases). V lost 7 bases and J lost 3, with 24 bases in between. The germline gives CDR1 SEHNR, CDR2 FQNEAQ (reference sequence). The CDR3 sequence is 17 residues long. CDR3 bases: TGTGCCAGCACCACAACCCTAGGGGGGGCCGGGGACACTGAAGCTTTCTTT. It is translated as CASTTTLGGAGDTEAFF.

This sequence joins TRBV9 and TRBJ2-1; D call uncertain. The V and J ends lost 3 bases and 4 bases respectively, with 14 bases between them. The germline V gene has CDR1 SGDLS and CDR2 YYNGEE. The CDR3 consists of 15 residues. The CDR3 coding sequence is TGTGCCAGCAGCGAACAGACAACCCGTTACAATGAGCAGTTCTTC. Its protein is CASSEQTTRYNEQFF.

The chain couples TRBV9 to TRBJ1-4, with D maybe TRBD1 (5 bases). V was pared by 4 bases and J by 7 bases, with 17 bases between. Looked up from germline, CDR1 is SGDLS and CDR2 is YYNGEE. The CDR3 loop spans 15 amino acids. The DNA of the CDR3 is TGTGCCAGCAGCCCGATTGGGGCGCAGGGTGAAAAACTGTTTTTT. As protein: CASSPIGAQGEKLFF.

The chain recombines TRBV2 with TRBJ2-3; possibly TRBD1 for D (6 bases). V was cut by 10 bases and J by 0 bases, with 17 bases left in between. Germline-derived CDR1 and CDR2 are SNHLY and FYNNEI. CDR3 length equals 15 residues. In DNA form, the CDR3 reads TGTGCCATCTCCAGGACAGAAGATAGCACAGATACGCAGTATTTT. This codes for CAISRTEDSTDTQYF. The variable domain in full, with the rest retrieved from reference TRBV2 and TRBJ2-3, is EPEVTQTPSHQVTQMGQEVILRCVPISNHLYFYWYRQILGQKVEFLVSFYNNEISEKSEIFDDQFSVERPDGSNFTLKIRSTKLEDSAMYFCAISRTEDSTDTQYFGPGTRLTVL.

The genes are TRBV7-9 and TRBJ1-1; D remains ambiguous. There are 12 residues in the CDR3. Germline assignment: CDR1 SEHNR and CDR2 FQNEAQ (reference sequence). V gave up 3 bases and J gave up 4 bases, with 6 bases separating them. The CDR3 loop reads CASSFGSTEAFF. The CDR3 DNA follows: TGTGCCAGCAGCTTCGGGAGCACTGAAGCTTTCTTT.

The chain employs TRBV30 and TRBJ2-1; possible D gene TRBD1, 6 bases. CDR3 length: 14 residues. Trimming pared 7 bases from V and 0 bases from J, leaving 13 bases between. The germline V gene encodes CDR1 GTSNPN and CDR2 SVGIG (reference sequence). CDR3 bases: TGTGCCTCTACGGACAGTTTCTCCTACAATGAGCAGTTCTTC. Its translation: CASTDSFSYNEQFF.

The V and J genes are TRBV12-5 and TRBJ2-5; TRBD1 aligns across 7 bases. Germline CDR1 and CDR2: LGHNT and FRNRAP. Trimming took 2 bases from V and 4 from J; bases not matched to a gene: 10. The CDR3 spans 16 residues. The CDR3 reads CASGLRVGTAGETQYF. CDR3 nucleotide sequence: TGTGCTAGTGGTTTGAGGGTCGGGACAGCTGGAGAGACCCAGTACTTC.

This sequence joins TRBV19 and TRBJ1-6; D not resolved. Germline V lookup: CDR1 LNHDA, CDR2 SQIVND (reference sequence). V was shortened by 4 bases and J by 7 bases, with 14 bases between the two germline ends. This CDR3 is 15 amino acids long. The CDR3: CASSTSTRLNSPLHF. CDR3 bases: TGTGCCAGTAGTACCTCAACTAGGCTAAATTCACCCCTCCACTTT. Full variable domain (rest looked up from reference TRBV19 and TRBJ1-6): DGGITQSPKYLFRKEGQNVTLSCEQNLNHDAMYWYRQDPGQGLRLIYYSQIVNDFQKGDIAEGYSVSREKKESFPLTVTSAQKNPTAFYLCASSTSTRLNSPLHFGNGTRLTVT.

The rearrangement uses TRBV11-2 and TRBJ2-3; the D gene is possibly TRBD2 (7 bases). The CDR3 is 16 residues long. V lost 3 bases and J 6 bases, leaving 19 bases between the germline ends. Germline lookup yields CDR1 SGHAT and CDR2 FQNNGV. CDR3 amino acids: CASSFSRTRGADTQYF. CDR3 sequence (DNA): TGTGCCAGCAGCTTTTCTAGGACTAGGGGGGCTGATACGCAGTATTTT.

The J gene is TRBJ2-1, the V gene TRBV9; D is ambiguous. CDR1 is SGDLS and CDR2 is YYNGEE in the germline V gene. This CDR3 is built from 16 residues. Trimming shortened V by 4 bases and J by 4 bases, and 18 bases separated the two germline ends. CDR3 bases: TGTGCCAGCAGCTCCCCGCTATTCGGCAGGTACAATGAGCAGTTCTTC. Its protein is CASSSPLFGRYNEQFF.

This rearrangement joins TRBV30 to TRBJ2-3; D is possibly TRBD1 (6 bases). V was pared by 6 bases and J by 1 base, with 14 bases between. Germline V gene lookup returns CDR1 GTSNPN and CDR2 SVGIG (reference sequence). The length of the CDR3 is 14 residues. The DNA of the CDR3 is TGTGCCTGTATACAGGGAATCCGCACAGATACGCAGTATTTT. This gives the protein CACIQGIRTDTQYF. Supplemented by reference TRBV30 and TRBJ2-3, the full variable domain reads SQTIHQWPATLVQPVGSPLSLECTVEGTSNPNLYWYRQAAGRGLQLLFYSVGIGQISSEVPQNLSASRPQDRQFILSSKKLLLSDSGFYLCACIQGIRTDTQYFGPGTRLTVL.

The J gene is TRBJ2-4, the V gene TRBV6-6; 7 bases agree with TRBD1. Germline V gene lookup returns CDR1 MNHNY and CDR2 SVGAGI (reference sequence). The CDR3 length is 14 residues. Trimming took 10 bases from V and 0 from J; bases not matched to a gene: 6. As DNA, the CDR3 is TGTGCCATCTGGACAGGTGTAGCCAAAAACATTCAGTACTTC. Translated, it gives CAIWTGVAKNIQYF.

The chain couples TRBV18 to TRBJ2-2; TRBD2 matches 7 bases. Germline loops: CDR1 KGHSH, CDR2 LQKENI. This CDR3 contains 16 residues. V gave up 0 bases and J gave up 2 bases; unmatched junction bases: 3. CDR3 DNA sequence: TGTGCCAGCTCACCACCTGCTAGCGGTAACACCGGGGAGCTGTTTTTT. This codes for CASSPPASGNTGELFF.

This rearrangement joins TRBV7-2 to TRBJ2-7; D perhaps matches TRBD2 (5 bases). V was shortened by 7 bases and J by 2 bases, with 15 bases between the two germline ends. The germline gives CDR1 SGHTA, CDR2 FQGNSA. This CDR3 is 14 amino acids long. The CDR3: CASIPEEQTYEQYF. The CDR3 region has the DNA TGTGCCAGCATCCCGGAGGAGCAAACCTACGAGCAGTACTTC.

This chain links TRBV6-6 with TRBJ2-7; TRBD2 matches 7 bases. V lost 7 bases to trimming and J lost 5 bases; unmatched junction nucleotides: 8. There are 13 residues in the CDR3. The germline V gene has CDR1 MNHNY and CDR2 SVGAGI (reference sequence). In nucleotides, the CDR3 is TGTGCCAGCACACTAGCGCGGGGAAACGAGCAGTACTTC. Translated, it gives CASTLARGNEQYF.

The rearrangement joins TRBV5-4 to TRBJ2-7; no reliable D call. Between the trimmed V and J ends, which lost 0 bases and 3 bases, there was a span of 7 bases. This CDR3 comprises 13 residues. Per the germline V gene, CDR1 is SGHNT and CDR2 is YYREEE (reference sequence). CDR3 in amino acids: CASSLGVSYEQYF. The DNA of the CDR3 is TGTGCCAGCAGCTTGGGAGTAAGCTACGAGCAGTACTTC.

The chain joins TRBV7-9 to TRBJ2-5, with 16 bases fitting TRBD2. After removal of 5 bases from V and 3 bases from J, the junction contained 3 bases not matched to a gene. The CDR3 covers 16 residues. The germline V gene encodes CDR1 SEHNR and CDR2 FQNEAQ (reference sequence). Written as DNA, the CDR3 is TGTGCCAGCAGCCCCGGGACTAGCGGGGGGGAAGAGACCCAGTACTTC. This gives the protein CASSPGTSGGEETQYF.

This clone has only one observation. The chain employs TRBV9 and TRBJ2-1; 7 bases are shared with TRBD1. The trim removed 3 bases at V and 6 bases at J, leaving 3 bases unmatched. Germline lookup yields CDR1 SGDLS and CDR2 YYNGEE. The CDR3 runs 13 residues. The CDR3 reads CASSAHRGNEQFF. The CDR3 DNA is TGTGCCAGCAGCGCTCACAGGGGCAATGAGCAGTTCTTC.

This clone was detected once. This chain joins TRBV2 and TRBJ2-1; D is unclear. Trimming left V 7 bases short and J 0 bases short, with 13 bases between. This CDR3 comprises 15 residues. The germline V gene has CDR1 SNHLY and CDR2 FYNNEI. CDR3 sequence reads: CASISIRSSYNEQFF. The DNA for the CDR3 is TGTGCCAGCATCTCGATTAGGAGCTCCTACAATGAGCAGTTCTTC.

The chain couples TRBV27 to TRBJ1-2, with TRBD1 as a possible D gene (5 bases). Germline CDR1 and CDR2: MNHEY and SMNVEV (reference sequence). The CDR3 length is 15 residues. Trimming left V 0 bases short and J 3 bases short, with 11 bases between. The CDR3 nucleotides read TGTGCCAGCAGTTTATCGGCTGGGGGGTACTATGGCTACACCTTC. Its protein is CASSLSAGGYYGYTF.

This rearrangement joins TRBV4-3 to TRBJ1-6, with D hard to call. The CDR3 contains 16 residues. Trimming left V 0 bases short and J 7 bases short, with 13 bases between. CDR1 and CDR2 from the germline V gene are LGHNA and YSLEER. CDR3 sequence reads: CASSQDGPGRNSPLHF. The CDR3 nucleotides are TGCGCCAGCAGCCAAGATGGTCCGGGTCGGAATTCACCCCTCCACTTT.

The count of this clone is one. This sequence joins TRBV19 and TRBJ1-2; unclear D gene. V dropped 4 bases and J dropped 6 bases, with 21 bases sitting between them. The CDR3 is 16 residues long. Germline lookup yields CDR1 LNHDA and CDR2 SQIVND (reference sequence). The CDR3: CASSTAGGANLNGYTF. The CDR3 DNA sequence: TGTGCCAGTAGTACGGCGGGTGGCGCAAATTTGAATGGCTACACCTTC. The variable domain in full, with the rest retrieved from reference TRBV19 and TRBJ1-2, is DGGITQSPKYLFRKEGQNVTLSCEQNLNHDAMYWYRQDPGQGLRLIYYSQIVNDFQKGDIAEGYSVSREKKESFPLTVTSAQKNPTAFYLCASSTAGGANLNGYTFGSGTRLTVV.

The rearrangement uses TRBV5-1 and TRBJ2-2; the match to TRBD1 covers 7 bases. J gave up 4 bases and V 3 bases, and 3 bases lay outside the gene matches. This CDR3 contains 14 residues. Per the germline V gene, CDR1 is SGHRS and CDR2 is YFSETQ. The CDR3 loop is CASSWKGATGELFF. Written as DNA, the CDR3 is TGCGCCAGCAGCTGGAAGGGGGCCACCGGGGAGCTGTTTTTT.

The chain employs TRBV28 and TRBJ2-7; 9 nucleotides align to TRBD1. The CDR3 totals 13 residues. Per germline, CDR1 MDHEN and CDR2 SYDVKM. V lost 5 bases, J lost 5 bases, and 4 bases stayed unmatched. The CDR3: CASSPGQGDEQYF. CDR3 DNA sequence: TGTGCCAGCAGTCCGGGACAGGGCGACGAGCAGTACTTC.

This sequence joins TRBV30 and TRBJ2-1; no reliable D call. The CDR3 runs 12 residues. The V end was cut by 3 bases, the J end by 5 bases, with 8 bases between. Germline V gene data show CDR1 as GTSNPN and CDR2 as SVGIG (reference sequence). The CDR3, as DNA: TGTGCCTGGAGCGGTGGTAACAATGAGCAGTTCTTC. Its translation: CAWSGGNNEQFF.

The chain joins TRBV4-2 to TRBJ1-2, with 10 bases identical to TRBD1. CDR1 LGHNA and CDR2 YNFKEQ come from the germline V gene. This CDR3 region has 15 residues. V lost 3 bases to trimming and J lost 2 bases; unmatched junction nucleotides: 3. For the CDR3, the DNA is TGTGCCAGCAGCCAGGGGACAGGGGTAAACTATGGCTACACCTTC. It specifies CASSQGTGVNYGYTF.

The chain has TRBV28 and TRBJ1-1; D gene unclear. The CDR3 runs to 14 residues. Trimming took off 3 bases at V and 1 base at J, with 9 bases between the two ends. Germline values: CDR1 MDHEN, CDR2 SYDVKM. The CDR3 region is CASSFDTPNTEAFF. CDR3 bases: TGTGCCAGCAGTTTCGACACACCGAACACTGAAGCTTTCTTT. The variable domain in full, with the rest retrieved from reference TRBV28 and TRBJ1-1, is DVKVTQSSRYLVKRTGEKVFLECVQDMDHENMFWYRQDPGLGLRLIYFSYDVKMKEKGDIPEGYSVSREKKERFSLILESASTNQTSMYLCASSFDTPNTEAFFGQGTRLTVV.

Only one count was recorded for this clone. The chain combines TRBV27 with TRBJ1-1; D remains ambiguous. Germline CDR1 is MNHEY and CDR2 is SMNVEV (reference sequence). The V end was cut by 7 bases, the J end by 2 bases, with 11 bases between. The CDR3 extends over 13 amino acids. CDR3: CASNEALNTEAFF. The CDR3 bases are TGTGCCAGCAACGAGGCATTAAACACTGAAGCTTTCTTT.